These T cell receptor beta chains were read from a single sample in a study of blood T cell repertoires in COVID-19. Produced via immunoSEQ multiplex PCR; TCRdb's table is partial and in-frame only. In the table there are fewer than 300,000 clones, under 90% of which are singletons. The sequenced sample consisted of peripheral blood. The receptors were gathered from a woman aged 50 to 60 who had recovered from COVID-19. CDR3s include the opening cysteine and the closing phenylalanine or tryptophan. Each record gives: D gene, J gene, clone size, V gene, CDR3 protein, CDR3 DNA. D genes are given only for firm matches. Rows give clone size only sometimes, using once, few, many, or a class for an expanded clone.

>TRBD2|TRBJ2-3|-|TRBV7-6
CASSLGSGDADTQYF
TGTGCCAGCAGCTTAGGTAGCGGGGATGCAGATACGCAGTATTTT
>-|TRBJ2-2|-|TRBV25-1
CASRGNQGFTGELFF
TGTGCCAGCAGGGGAAATCAGGGATTCACCGGGGAGCTGTTTTTT
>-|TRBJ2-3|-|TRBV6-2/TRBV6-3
CASSYSKGGDTQYF
TGTGCCAGCAGTTACTCGAAAGGGGGTGATACGCAGTATTTT
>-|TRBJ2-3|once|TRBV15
CATSRDHGTSSHTQYF
TGTGCCACCAGCAGAGATCACGGGACAAGTAGTCATACGCAGTATTTT
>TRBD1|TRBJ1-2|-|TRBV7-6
CASSPGQVDYGYTF
TGTGCCAGCAGCCCGGGACAGGTGGACTATGGCTACACCTTC
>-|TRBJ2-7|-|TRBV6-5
CASSYSGQGSSYEQYF
TGTGCCAGCAGTTACTCTGGGCAGGGGAGCTCCTACGAGCAGTACTTC
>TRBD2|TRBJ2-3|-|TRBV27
CASSLIPGGGRATDTQYF
TGTGCCAGCAGTTTAATCCCCGGGGGGGGGAGGGCCACTGATACGCAGTATTTT
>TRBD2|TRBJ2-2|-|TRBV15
CATSRDRLAATGELFF
TGTGCCACCAGCAGAGATCGACTAGCCGCCACCGGGGAGCTGTTTTTT
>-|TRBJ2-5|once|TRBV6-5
CASSLTGGGGTQYF
TGTGCCAGCAGTCTCACGGGGGGAGGGGGGACCCAGTACTTC
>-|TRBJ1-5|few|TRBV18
CASSPSGPNQPQHF
TGTGCCAGCTCACCATCAGGGCCCAATCAGCCCCAGCATTTT
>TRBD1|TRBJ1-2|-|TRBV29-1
CSDRGTGGLGYTF
TGCAGCGACCGGGGGACAGGGGGTCTAGGCTACACCTTC
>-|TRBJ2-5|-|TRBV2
CASSLAQETQYF
TGTGCCAGCAGTCTGGCCCAAGAGACCCAGTACTTC
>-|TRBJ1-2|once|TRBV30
CAWRLLEIYYGYTF
TGTGCCTGGAGGTTATTGGAGATCTACTATGGCTACACCTTC
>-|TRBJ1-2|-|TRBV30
CAWSVLGTNSYGYTF
TGTGCCTGGAGTGTACTCGGGACTAATTCCTATGGCTACACCTTC
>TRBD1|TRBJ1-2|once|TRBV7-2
CASSLLRQGVKSGYTF
TGTGCCAGCAGCTTACTTCGACAGGGGGTTAAGAGTGGCTACACCTTC
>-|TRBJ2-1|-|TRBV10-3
CAISEHIQGSEQFF
TGTGCCATCAGTGAGCACATACAGGGAAGTGAGCAGTTCTTC
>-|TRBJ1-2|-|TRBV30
CAWRWEMEGYTF
TGTGCCTGGAGGTGGGAGATGGAGGGCTACACCTTC
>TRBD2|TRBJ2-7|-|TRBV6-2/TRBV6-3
CASNPGSSGRMKQYF
TGTGCCAGCAACCCCGGTTCTAGCGGGAGGATGAAGCAGTACTTC
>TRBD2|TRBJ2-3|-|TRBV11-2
CASSASGGRTDTQYF
TGTGCCAGCAGCGCAAGCGGGGGGCGCACAGATACGCAGTATTTT
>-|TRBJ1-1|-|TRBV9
CASSVTPGGTEAFF
TGTGCCAGCAGCGTTACCCCCGGGGGTACTGAAGCTTTCTTT
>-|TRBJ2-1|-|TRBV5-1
CASRRHPSGYNEQFF
TGCGCCAGCAGACGTCACCCTTCGGGCTACAATGAGCAGTTCTTC
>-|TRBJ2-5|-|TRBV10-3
CAMSRTAQQETQYF
TGTGCCATGTCCCGGACAGCCCAGCAAGAGACCCAGTACTTC
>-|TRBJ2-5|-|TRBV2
CASRGIQETQYF
TGTGCCAGCCGGGGGATCCAAGAGACCCAGTACTTC
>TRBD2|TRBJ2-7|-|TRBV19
CASSSTSGSFDEQYF
TGTGCCAGTAGTTCTACTAGCGGGAGTTTCGACGAGCAGTACTTC
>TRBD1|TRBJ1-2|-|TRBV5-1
CASSLARQGFGYTF
TGCGCCAGCAGCTTGGCCCGACAGGGATTCGGCTACACCTTC
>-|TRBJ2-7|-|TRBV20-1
CSARASYEQYF
TGCAGTGCTAGAGCTAGTTACGAGCAGTACTTC
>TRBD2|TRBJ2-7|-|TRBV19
CASSIGSGSFEQYF
TGTGCCAGTAGTATCGGTAGCGGGAGTTTTGAGCAGTACTTC
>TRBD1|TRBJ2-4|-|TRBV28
CASSFGQGKPKNIQYF
TGTGCCAGCAGTTTCGGACAGGGGAAGCCCAAAAACATTCAGTACTTC
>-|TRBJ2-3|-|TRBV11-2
CASSLVRTEEDTQYF
TGTGCCAGCAGCTTAGTGCGGACGGAGGAAGATACGCAGTATTTT
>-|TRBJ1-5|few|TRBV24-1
CATSRGFNQPQHF
TGTGCCACCAGTAGGGGGTTCAATCAGCCCCAGCATTTT
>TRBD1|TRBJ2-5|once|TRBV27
CASSFTSEPLAGGETQYF
TGTGCCAGCAGTTTTACCTCAGAACCCCTCGCAGGGGGAGAGACCCAGTACTTC
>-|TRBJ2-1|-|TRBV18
CASSPGERGLTYNEQFF
TGTGCCAGCTCACCAGGTGAGAGGGGGTTAACCTACAATGAGCAGTTCTTC
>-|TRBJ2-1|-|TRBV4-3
CASSGWLGTEEFF
TGCGCCAGCAGCGGATGGTTAGGCACTGAGGAGTTCTTC
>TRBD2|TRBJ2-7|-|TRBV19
CATRSGGASGEQYF
TGTGCCACACGTAGCGGGGGGGCTTCCGGCGAGCAGTACTTC
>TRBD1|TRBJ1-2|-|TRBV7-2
CASSRTGTANYGYTF
TGTGCCAGCAGCCGTACAGGGACAGCTAACTATGGCTACACCTTC
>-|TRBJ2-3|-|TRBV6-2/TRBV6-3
CASSYAKDTQYF
TGTGCCAGCAGTTACGCTAAGGATACGCAGTATTTT
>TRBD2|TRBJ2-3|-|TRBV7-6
CASSRWTSGWDTDTQYF
TGTGCCAGCAGCCGCTGGACTAGCGGGTGGGACACAGATACGCAGTATTTT
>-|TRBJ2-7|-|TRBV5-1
CASSLVGQGISYEQYF
TGCGCCAGCAGCTTGGTTGGGCAGGGAATATCCTACGAGCAGTACTTC
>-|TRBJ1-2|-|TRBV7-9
CASSLGASVGGYTF
TGTGCCAGCAGCTTAGGGGCCTCGGTAGGTGGCTACACCTTC
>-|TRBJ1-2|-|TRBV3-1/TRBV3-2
CASSQREGGYTF
TGTGCCAGCAGCCAAAGAGAGGGTGGCTACACCTTC
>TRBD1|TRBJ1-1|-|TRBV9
CASSVGQGMNTEAFF
TGTGCCAGCAGCGTGGGACAGGGAATGAACACTGAAGCTTTCTTT
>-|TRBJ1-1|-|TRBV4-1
CASSPAGPGDTEAFF
TGCGCCAGCAGCCCTGCCGGCCCGGGAGACACTGAAGCTTTCTTT
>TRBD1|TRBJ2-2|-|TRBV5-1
CASSSRTGVGTGELFF
TGCGCCAGCAGCTCCCGCACAGGGGTTGGCACCGGGGAGCTGTTTTTT
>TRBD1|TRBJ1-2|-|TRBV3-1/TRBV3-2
CASSQDVAGGYGYTF
TGTGCCAGCAGCCAAGATGTCGCAGGGGGATATGGCTACACCTTC
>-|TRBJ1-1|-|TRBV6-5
CASRRGNTEAFF
TGTGCCAGCAGGCGGGGTAACACTGAAGCTTTCTTT
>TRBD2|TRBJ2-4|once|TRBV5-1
CASSLRGDIQYF
TGCGCCAGCAGCTTGCGGGGGGACATTCAGTACTTC
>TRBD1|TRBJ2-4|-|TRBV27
CASSSSETGLFRTNIQYF
TGTGCCAGCAGTTCCTCCGAGACAGGGTTGTTTCGCACGAACATTCAGTACTTC
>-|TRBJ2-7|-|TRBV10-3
CATREGRAYEQYF
TGTGCCACCCGCGAGGGAAGGGCCTACGAGCAGTACTTC
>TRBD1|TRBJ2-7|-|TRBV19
CASSAGTGGYEQYF
TGTGCCAGTAGTGCTGGGACAGGGGGCTACGAGCAGTACTTC
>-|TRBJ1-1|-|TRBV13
CASSLRGNTEAFF
TGTGCCAGCAGCTTACGGGGGAACACTGAAGCTTTCTTT
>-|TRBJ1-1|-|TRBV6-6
CASSYHGGHTEAFF
TGTGCCAGCAGTTACCACGGGGGGCACACTGAAGCTTTCTTT